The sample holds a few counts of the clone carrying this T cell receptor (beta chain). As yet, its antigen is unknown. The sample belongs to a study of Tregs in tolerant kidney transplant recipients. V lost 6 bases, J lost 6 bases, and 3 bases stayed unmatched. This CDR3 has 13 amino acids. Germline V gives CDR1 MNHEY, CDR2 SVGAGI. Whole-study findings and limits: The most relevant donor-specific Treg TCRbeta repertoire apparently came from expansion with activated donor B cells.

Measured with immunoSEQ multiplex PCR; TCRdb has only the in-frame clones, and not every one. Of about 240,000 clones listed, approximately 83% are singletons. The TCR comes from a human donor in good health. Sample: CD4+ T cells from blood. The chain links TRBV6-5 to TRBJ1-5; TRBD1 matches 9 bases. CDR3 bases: TGTGCCAGCAGCCCGGACAGGGGTCAGCCCCAGCATTTT. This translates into CASSPDRGQPQHF.